One and the same sample provided the 29 T cell receptor beta chains below, sequenced in a study of glioma-infiltrating T cells after dendritic cell vaccination (TCRdb year 2016). In light of the paper, this sample's time point label describes: after dendritic cell vaccination, including at tumor progression/relapse. Receptor amplification or capture employed the immunoSEQ multiplex PCR assay. Here the immuneACCESS table is served through TCRdb, limited to in-frame sequences with V and J called. Missing clones are a known gap in these copies; in checked studies unresolved V genes cover under half, and the rest lacks a known reason. Counted in this sample were around 78,000 clones; 85% of them appeared once. Around 9.3% of the sample comes from the top ten. The sequenced sample was blood, obtained after dendritic cell vaccination. Source of these receptors: a human donor with glioblastoma.

By frequency in the sample, this clone is medium-sized. V is TRBV7-8 and J is TRBJ2-5; D is unclear. V gave up 1 base and J gave up 2 bases, with 8 bases separating them. The CDR3 covers 14 residues. Per the germline V gene, CDR1 is SGHVS and CDR2 is FQNEAQ. The CDR3 loop is CASSLELYQETQYF. CDR3 sequence (DNA): TGTGCCAGCAGCTTAGAGCTCTATCAAGAGACCCAGTACTTC.

The CDR3 nucleotides read TGCAGCGTCAACGAAATCGGGAGCTCCTACAATGAGCAGTTCTTC. Translated: CSVNEIGSSYNEQFF. The V and J genes are TRBV29-1 and TRBJ2-1; D might be TRBD2 (6 bases). V lost 6 bases and J 0 bases, leaving 15 bases between the germline ends. The CDR3 length is 15 residues. Per germline, CDR1 SQVTM and CDR2 ANQGSEA.

The DNA for the CDR3 is TGTGCCAGCAGTTTGGTTCAGGGAGAAAAACTGTTTTTT. Amino acid sequence: CASSLVQGEKLFF. The chain joins TRBV27 to TRBJ1-4, with a tentative D call TRBD1 (5 bases). The CDR3 spans 13 residues. Trimming took off 3 bases at V and 8 bases at J, with 10 bases between the two ends. Germline V gene data show CDR1 as MNHEY and CDR2 as SMNVEV (reference sequence).

The V call is TRBV18, the J call TRBJ1-2, with 8 bases fitting TRBD1. CDR3 size: 13 residues. The germline V gene encodes CDR1 KGHSH and CDR2 LQKENI. Losses at the gene ends were 3 bases for V and 4 bases for J; bases not matched to a gene: 1. Here the CDR3 reads CASSPDRAYGYTF. The CDR3 DNA reads TGTGCCAGCTCACCGGACAGGGCCTATGGCTACACCTTC. Full variable domain (missing parts from reference TRBV18 and TRBJ1-2): NAGVMQNPRHLVRRRGQEARLRCSPMKGHSHVYWYRQLPEEGLKFMVYLQKENIIDESGMPKERFSAEFPKEGPSILRIQQVVRGDSAAYFCASSPDRAYGYTFGSGTRLTVV.

This chain connects TRBV5-6 to TRBJ1-5, with D unclear. V was clipped by 2 bases and J by 7 bases, with 13 bases between them. CDR1 is SGHDT, CDR2 YYEEEE, per germline. The CDR3 is made up of 14 amino acids. In nucleotides, the CDR3 is TGTGCCAGCAGCTTTACCGGGTTAGACCAGCCCCAGCATTTT. Translated, it gives CASSFTGLDQPQHF. The full variable domain, in which reference TRBV5-6 and TRBJ1-5 provide the parts outside the CDR3, is DAGVTQSPTHLIKTRGQQVTLRCSPKSGHDTVSWYQQALGQGPQFIFQYYEEEERQRGNFPDRFSGHQFPNYSSELNVNALLLGDSALYLCASSFTGLDQPQHFGDGTRLSIL.

The rearrangement joins TRBV28 to TRBJ2-3, with 9 bases aligning to TRBD1. J was trimmed by 2 bases and V by 5 bases; bases with no gene match: 11. Germline CDR1 is MDHEN and CDR2 is SYDVKM. CDR3 size: 17 residues. The chain's CDR3 is CASSDSGQGLNTDTQYF. The CDR3 DNA is TGTGCCAGCAGTGATTCAGGACAGGGGTTAAACACAGATACGCAGTATTTT.

This chain uses TRBV7-6 with TRBJ1-2, with TRBD1 as a possible D gene (6 bases). Germline loops: CDR1 SGHVS, CDR2 FNYEAQ. V lost 5 bases and J 3 bases, leaving 10 bases between the germline ends. CDR3 size: 13 residues. The CDR3 here is CASSKGVDYGYTF. CDR3 in DNA: TGTGCCAGCAGCAAGGGGGTTGACTATGGCTACACCTTC.

The CDR3 nucleotides are TGTGCCAGCAGTTACTCGCGTTCCGGCTACGAGCAGTACTTC. Its protein product is CASSYSRSGYEQYF. The chain recombines TRBV6-5 with TRBJ2-7; D uncertain. Trimming left V 0 bases short and J 3 bases short, with 9 bases between. The CDR3 sequence is 14 residues long. Germline values: CDR1 MNHEY, CDR2 SVGAGI.

This rearrangement joins TRBV27 to TRBJ1-2; tentative D call: TRBD1 (5 bases). V lost 3 bases and J 5 bases, leaving 10 bases between the germline ends. The CDR3 runs 13 residues. Germline lookup yields CDR1 MNHEY and CDR2 SMNVEV (reference sequence). CDR3 DNA: TGTGCCAGCAGTTTCAGGAGGGGTTATGGCTACACCTTC. Translation gives CASSFRRGYGYTF.

The V and J genes are TRBV5-6 and TRBJ2-7; D may be TRBD1 (5 bases). The CDR3 consists of 15 residues. Trimming stripped 1 base from V and 2 bases from J, with 13 bases between. Germline-derived CDR1 and CDR2 are SGHDT and YYEEEE. For the CDR3, the DNA is TGTGCCAGCAGCTTGACAGGCCGCGCTACCTACGAGCAGTACTTC. Translation gives CASSLTGRATYEQYF.

The rearrangement links TRBV11-1 to TRBJ2-7, with a possible D match to TRBD1 (5 bases). Per germline, CDR1 SGHAT and CDR2 FQDESV (reference sequence). This CDR3 has 17 amino acids. V lost 5 bases and J 1 base, leaving 21 bases between the germline ends. The CDR3 bases are TGTGCCAGCAGCACGCCTGTAGTGAAGGGGCAGTCCTACGAGCAGTACTTC. Protein product: CASSTPVVKGQSYEQYF.

V and J are TRBV27 and TRBJ1-2; D is uncertain. The V end was cut by 4 bases, the J end by 2 bases, with 11 bases between. Germline CDR1 and CDR2: MNHEY and SMNVEV (reference sequence). The CDR3 covers 14 residues. The CDR3 here is CASSYLGSNYGYTF. In DNA form, the CDR3 reads TGTGCCAGCAGTTACCTCGGGTCCAACTATGGCTACACCTTC.

The chain has TRBV5-4 and TRBJ2-2, with 9 nucleotides matching TRBD1. The CDR3 is 16 amino acids. Germline V CDR1 and CDR2: SGHNT, YYREEE (reference sequence). Trimming removed 4 bases from V and 6 bases from J; junction bases left unmatched: 10. The CDR3 loop is CASSHPDRGGSGELFF. In DNA form, the CDR3 reads TGTGCCAGCAGCCACCCGGACAGGGGAGGGTCCGGGGAGCTGTTTTTT.

This clone was counted once. This rearrangement joins TRBV2 to TRBJ1-2, with 8 nucleotides matching TRBD1. Germline CDR1 reads SNHLY; CDR2 reads FYNNEI. The CDR3 runs 14 residues. Trimming removed 6 bases from V and 5 bases from J; junction bases left unmatched: 8. The CDR3 DNA reads as TGTGCCAGCAGCGCGACAGGGGTGACATATGGCTACACCTTC. Translation: CASSATGVTYGYTF.

The V call is TRBV30, the J call TRBJ1-1; TRBD1 agrees at 10 bases. J gave up 6 bases and V 3 bases, and 1 base lay outside the gene matches. Germline V gene sequence: CDR1 GTSNPN, CDR2 SVGIG (reference sequence). The CDR3 totals 12 residues. CDR3 bases: TGTGCCTGGAGGACAGGGGGCCCTGAAGCTTTCTTT. Its translation is CAWRTGGPEAFF.

The V and J genes are TRBV28 and TRBJ1-5; perhaps TRBD1 as D (6 bases). This CDR3 spans 20 amino acids. CDR1 is MDHEN and CDR2 is SYDVKM in the germline V gene. Trimming removed 2 bases from V and 5 bases from J, with 28 bases in between. This CDR3 is CASSLPEGTISSDSDQPQHF. The CDR3 DNA reads TGTGCCAGCAGTTTACCCGAGGGGACAATCAGTAGCGATTCTGATCAGCCCCAGCATTTT.

This sequence joins TRBV25-1 and TRBJ2-1; TRBD1 aligns across 7 bases. Germline V CDR1 and CDR2: MGHDK, SYGVNS. The CDR3 covers 13 residues. Trimming at V came to 6 bases and at J to 9 bases, leaving 8 bases not matched to a gene. The CDR3 loop reads CASSGTAGPEQFF. CDR3 coding DNA: TGTGCCAGCAGCGGGACAGCTGGACCTGAGCAGTTCTTC.

The chain is built from TRBV7-9 and TRBJ2-3; tentatively, D is TRBD1 (5 bases). Germline CDR1 is SEHNR and CDR2 is FQNEAQ (reference sequence). V lost 2 bases and J lost 2, with 8 bases in between. The CDR3 is made up of 14 amino acids. CDR3 DNA: TGTGCCAGCAGCTTAAGGGGTTCCACAGATACGCAGTATTTT. Its protein product is CASSLRGSTDTQYF.

The chain is built from TRBV25-1 and TRBJ2-1, with TRBD1 matching 10 bases. V shed 6 bases, J shed 7 bases, and the junction held 9 bases outside the gene matches. CDR3 size: 15 residues. CDR1 MGHDK and CDR2 SYGVNS come from the germline V gene. In DNA, the CDR3 is TGTGCCAGCAGAGGCTCGGGACAGGGGTTGAATGAGCAGTTCTTC. This gives the protein CASRGSGQGLNEQFF.

The genes are TRBV5-6 and TRBJ1-2, with D maybe TRBD1 (5 bases). Trimming took 3 bases from V and 4 from J, leaving 13 bases between them. The CDR3 contains 14 residues. The V gene's germline CDR1 is SGHDT and CDR2 YYEEEE. The CDR3 spells CASSSGGGSYGYTF. The CDR3, as DNA: TGTGCCAGCAGCTCTGGGGGGGGAAGCTATGGCTACACCTTC. Based on the CDR3 plus reference TRBV5-6 and TRBJ1-2, the full variable domain is DAGVTQSPTHLIKTRGQQVTLRCSPKSGHDTVSWYQQALGQGPQFIFQYYEEEERQRGNFPDRFSGHQFPNYSSELNVNALLLGDSALYLCASSSGGGSYGYTFGSGTRLTVV.

The chain joins TRBV15 to TRBJ2-1; D might be TRBD1 (6 bases). Germline V lookup: CDR1 LNHNV, CDR2 YYDKDF (reference sequence). CDR3 length equals 13 residues. V shed 3 bases and J shed 8 bases, with 11 bases lying between them. The CDR3 loop is CATSRRAGDEQFF. For the CDR3, the DNA is TGTGCCACCAGCAGGAGGGCAGGGGATGAGCAGTTCTTC.

The rearrangement uses TRBV5-1 and TRBJ2-3; D uncertain. CDR1 and CDR2 from the germline V gene are SGHRS and YFSETQ. The V end lost 6 bases, the J end lost 5 bases, and 7 bases lay between the germline ends. The CDR3 runs 11 residues. CDR3 bases: TGCGCCAGCATGGAGAGAGATACGCAGTATTTT. This translates into CASMERDTQYF.

This clone has a single count. The chain employs TRBV10-3 and TRBJ2-5, with 9 bases fitting TRBD2. There are 14 residues in the CDR3. J gave up 4 bases and V 6 bases, and 6 bases lay outside the gene matches. Germline V gene sequence: CDR1 ENHRY, CDR2 SYGVKD. The CDR3 region has the DNA TGTGCCATCAGCCTTAGCGGGGGTGGAGAGACCCAGTACTTC. Its translation: CAISLSGGGETQYF.

The chain carries TRBV9 and TRBJ1-2; tentatively, D is TRBD1 (6 bases). The length of the CDR3 is 10 residues. Trimming removed 5 bases from V and 13 bases from J, with 12 bases in between. Germline CDR1 and CDR2: SGDLS and YYNGEE. CDR3 DNA sequence: TGTGCCAGCAGGGGACAAGGAAGCACCTTC. It codes for CASRGQGSTF.

Turning to this clone: The sample has other DNA sequences that encode this CDR3 too. DNA of the CDR3: TGTGCCAGCAGCTCTCACCCCTCCGGGACATTGAACTATGGCTACACCTTC. Translation: CASSSHPSGTLNYGYTF. V and J are TRBV28 and TRBJ1-2; D possibly corresponds to TRBD1 (6 bases). Germline assignment: CDR1 MDHEN and CDR2 SYDVKM. This CDR3 has 17 residues. Trimming took 6 bases from V and 2 from J, leaving 22 bases between them.

The chain recombines TRBV19 with TRBJ1-5, with D hard to call. This CDR3 has 13 residues. V was clipped by 6 bases and J by 1 base, with 7 bases between them. Germline V gives CDR1 LNHDA, CDR2 SQIVND (reference sequence). The CDR3 loop is CASRFSSNQPQHF. CDR3 nucleotide sequence: TGTGCCAGTAGGTTTTCGAGCAATCAGCCCCAGCATTTT.

This clone was recorded only once. The chain links TRBV7-9 to TRBJ2-7, with 10 bases matching TRBD2. CDR1 and CDR2 from the germline V gene are SEHNR and FQNEAQ (reference sequence). This CDR3 contains 14 residues. The J segment lost 4 bases and the V segment lost 4 bases, leaving 4 bases of the junction unmatched. The CDR3 here is CASSSGTSEYEQYF. The CDR3 DNA sequence: TGTGCCAGCAGCTCCGGGACTAGCGAGTACGAGCAGTACTTC.

This clone was detected only once. The gene calls are TRBV28 and TRBJ2-7, with a tentative D call TRBD2 (6 bases). The CDR3 covers 14 residues. The germline gives CDR1 MDHEN, CDR2 SYDVKM. V dropped 5 bases and J dropped 7 bases, with 18 bases sitting between them. CDR3 coding DNA: TGTGCCAGCAGTCCCGGGACCGGGGGTAAGGAGCAGTACTTC. This encodes CASSPGTGGKEQYF. The variable domain in full, with the rest retrieved from reference TRBV28 and TRBJ2-7, is DVKVTQSSRYLVKRTGEKVFLECVQDMDHENMFWYRQDPGLGLRLIYFSYDVKMKEKGDIPEGYSVSREKKERFSLILESASTNQTSMYLCASSPGTGGKEQYFGPGTRLTVT.

The V gene is TRBV9, the J gene TRBJ2-1; 13 bases match TRBD2. The CDR3 consists of 18 residues. The germline CDR1 and CDR2 sequences are SGDLS and YYNGEE. Trimming at V came to 2 bases and at J to 4 bases, leaving 9 bases not matched to a gene. This chain's CDR3 is CASSVTSGGNPLYNEQFF. Written as DNA, the CDR3 is TGTGCCAGCAGCGTGACTAGCGGGGGGAACCCCCTGTACAATGAGCAGTTCTTC.